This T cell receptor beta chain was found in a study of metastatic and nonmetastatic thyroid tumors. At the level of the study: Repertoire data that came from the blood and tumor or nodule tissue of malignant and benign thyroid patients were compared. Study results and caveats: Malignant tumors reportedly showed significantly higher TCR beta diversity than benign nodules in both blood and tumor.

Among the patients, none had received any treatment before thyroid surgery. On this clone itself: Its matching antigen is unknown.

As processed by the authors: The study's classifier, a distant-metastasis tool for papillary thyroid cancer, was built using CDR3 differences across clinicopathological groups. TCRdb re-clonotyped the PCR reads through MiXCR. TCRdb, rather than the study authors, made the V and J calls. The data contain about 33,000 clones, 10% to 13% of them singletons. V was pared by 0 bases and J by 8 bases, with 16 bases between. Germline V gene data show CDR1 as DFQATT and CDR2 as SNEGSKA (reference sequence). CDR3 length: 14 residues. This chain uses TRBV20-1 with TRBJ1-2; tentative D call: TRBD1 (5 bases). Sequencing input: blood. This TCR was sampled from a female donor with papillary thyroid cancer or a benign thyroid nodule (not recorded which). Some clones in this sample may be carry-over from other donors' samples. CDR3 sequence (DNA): TGCAGTGCTAGAGACCCTAGTGGGGGGTGGGGCTACACCTTC. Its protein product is CSARDPSGGWGYTF.